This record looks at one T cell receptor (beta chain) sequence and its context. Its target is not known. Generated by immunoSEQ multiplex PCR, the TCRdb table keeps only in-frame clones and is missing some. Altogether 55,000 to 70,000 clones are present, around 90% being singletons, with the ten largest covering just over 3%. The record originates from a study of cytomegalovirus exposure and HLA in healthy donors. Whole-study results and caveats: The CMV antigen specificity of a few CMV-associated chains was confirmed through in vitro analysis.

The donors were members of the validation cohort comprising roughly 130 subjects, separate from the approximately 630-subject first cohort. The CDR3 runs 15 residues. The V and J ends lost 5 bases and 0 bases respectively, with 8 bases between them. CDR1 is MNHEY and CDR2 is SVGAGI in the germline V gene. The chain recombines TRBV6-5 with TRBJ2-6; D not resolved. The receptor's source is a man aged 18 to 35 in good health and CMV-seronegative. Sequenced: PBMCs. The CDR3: CASSPMSSGANVLTF. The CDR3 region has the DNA TGTGCCAGCAGTCCTATGAGCTCTGGGGCCAACGTCCTGACTTTC.